A selection of T cell receptor beta chains follows, all from one sample in a study of a mutant IDH1 vaccine in newly diagnosed glioma. The antigens for these receptors are not known. Data came from immunoSEQ multiplex PCR; TCRdb stores just in-frame clones and leaves some out. The sample lists 40,000 to 45,000 clones, around 83% occurring once. Sequenced material: PBMCs, taken from a glioma patient whose treatment included an IDH1 peptide vaccine. The receptor source for this set is a woman between 50 and 59 years old with glioma. Both conserved end residues are part of each CDR3. D genes are given only for firm matches. Not all rows give a size; the values are once, few, many and, for expanded clones, a class.

v_call	clone_size	d_call	j_call	cdr3_aa	cdr3_nt
TRBV5-4	-	TRBD1	TRBJ1-4	CASSTYRGVEKLFF	TGTGCCAGCAGCACCTACAGGGGAGTGGAAAAACTGTTTTTT
TRBV5-6	-	-	TRBJ2-7	CASTEGGSYEQYF	TGTGCCAGCACCGAAGGAGGGTCCTACGAGCAGTACTTC
TRBV6-5	-	-	TRBJ2-2	CASSSSTYGELFF	TGTGCCAGCAGTTCGTCGACCTACGGGGAGCTGTTTTTT
TRBV7-9	-	-	TRBJ2-7	CASSLKRGSGYEQYF	TGTGCCAGCAGTCTAAAACGGGGTTCAGGGTACGAGCAGTACTTC
TRBV6-1	-	-	TRBJ1-1	CASRALKVITEAFF	TGTGCCAGCAGGGCGCTTAAAGTGATTACTGAAGCTTTCTTT
TRBV4-1	-	TRBD1	TRBJ2-7	CASSQRPGTGLSYEQYF	TGCGCCAGCAGCCAACGCCCCGGGACAGGACTTTCCTACGAGCAGTACTTC
TRBV7-9	-	-	TRBJ1-6	CASGHQASGPYNSPLHF	TGTGCCAGCGGGCACCAAGCCTCAGGACCCTATAATTCACCCCTCCACTTT
TRBV28	-	-	TRBJ1-2	CASSAPGAVDYGYTF	TGTGCCAGCAGTGCGCCGGGGGCAGTCGACTATGGCTACACCTTC
TRBV29-1	-	-	TRBJ2-7	CSVKETGPSYEQYF	TGCAGCGTTAAGGAAACGGGTCCGAGCTACGAGCAGTACTTC
TRBV10-3	-	TRBD1	TRBJ1-1	CAISAQGAGEAFF	TGTGCCATCAGTGCCCAGGGGGCAGGTGAAGCTTTCTTT
TRBV7-3	-	-	TRBJ2-7	CASSLTTGGPYEQYF	TGTGCCAGCAGCTTGACCACCGGGGGACCGTACGAGCAGTACTTC
TRBV30	few	-	TRBJ1-1	CAWSGQPLEAFF	TGTGCCTGGAGTGGGCAGCCCTTGGAAGCTTTCTTT
TRBV2	-	TRBD2	TRBJ2-1	CATHGLAEYNEQFF	TGTGCCACCCACGGACTAGCGGAATACAATGAGCAGTTCTTC
TRBV6-1	once	-	TRBJ1-4	CASRTRGGVEKLFF	TGTGCCAGCAGAACCCGGGGGGGAGTTGAAAAACTGTTTTTT
TRBV27	-	TRBD2	TRBJ2-7	CASATEPGASGGDTYEQYF	TGTGCCAGCGCGACCGAACCGGGGGCTAGCGGGGGGGATACCTACGAGCAGTACTTC
TRBV5-6	-	-	TRBJ2-5	CASSLGVSETQYF	TGTGCCAGCAGCTTAGGGGTCTCTGAGACCCAGTACTTC
TRBV19	-	TRBD1	TRBJ1-2	CASSAGTAKGYTF	TGTGCCAGTTCAGCCGGGACAGCTAAAGGCTACACCTTC
TRBV9	-	TRBD1	TRBJ2-5	CASSVAMDRGMAETQYF	TGTGCCAGCAGCGTAGCTATGGACAGGGGAATGGCGGAGACCCAGTACTTC
TRBV2	-	-	TRBJ2-7	CASRRGDYEQYF	TGTGCCAGCAGGAGAGGGGATTACGAGCAGTACTTC
TRBV7-2	-	TRBD1	TRBJ1-1	CASSAQGGRTEAFF	TGTGCCAGCAGCGCCCAAGGGGGCCGCACTGAAGCTTTCTTT
TRBV5-5	-	-	TRBJ1-1	CASSFTLSEAFF	TGTGCCAGCAGCTTCACCTTGTCTGAAGCTTTCTTT
TRBV30	once	-	TRBJ2-7	CAWRSQGRIHEQYF	TGTGCCTGGAGATCCCAGGGCAGGATCCACGAGCAGTACTTC
TRBV4-2	-	-	TRBJ1-2	CASSQAQYGYTF	TGTGCCAGCAGCCAAGCCCAGTATGGCTACACCTTC
TRBV18	-	-	TRBJ2-2	CASSHQQGNSGELFF	TGTGCCAGCTCACACCAGCAGGGTAATTCCGGGGAGCTGTTTTTT
TRBV6-6	-	-	TRBJ1-2	CAVDRKTASGYTF	TGTGCCGTTGACAGGAAGACGGCGTCGGGCTACACCTTC
TRBV14	-	-	TRBJ2-7	CASSRGLTYEQYF	TGTGCCAGCAGCCGCGGACTTACCTACGAGCAGTACTTC
TRBV5-1	-	TRBD1	TRBJ2-5	CASGAGTGNQETQYF	TGCGCCAGCGGCGCCGGGACAGGGAACCAAGAGACCCAGTACTTC
TRBV5-1	-	-	TRBJ2-7	CASSLGAGAARSTYEQYF	TGCGCCAGCAGCCTGGGGGCGGGGGCCGCCAGGAGCACCTACGAGCAGTACTTC
TRBV29-1	-	-	TRBJ1-1	CSAYGGTEAFF	TGCAGCGCGTACGGTGGGACTGAAGCTTTCTTT
TRBV6-5	-	-	TRBJ2-7	CASSYFPFQDEQYF	TGTGCCAGCAGTTACTTTCCCTTTCAGGACGAGCAGTACTTC
TRBV6-1	-	TRBD2	TRBJ2-1	CASSGGSSSYNEQFF	TGTGCCAGCAGCGGGGGGTCGAGCTCCTACAATGAGCAGTTCTTC
TRBV29-1	few	-	TRBJ2-2	CSASVIGELFF	TGCAGCGCCTCCGTCATCGGGGAGCTGTTTTTT
TRBV30	-	TRBD1	TRBJ1-2	CTRSPSLGKQGGKGYTF	TGTACCCGCTCCCCATCTCTAGGTAAACAGGGGGGTAAAGGCTACACCTTC
TRBV4-1	-	TRBD1	TRBJ1-1	CASSQEQRGPGRNTEAFF	TGCGCCAGCAGCCAAGAACAAAGGGGGCCCGGTCGGAACACTGAAGCTTTCTTT
TRBV2	-	TRBD2	TRBJ2-3	CASSVGTSVGNTQYF	TGTGCCAGCAGTGTCGGGACTAGTGTCGGTAATACGCAGTATTTT
TRBV5-4	-	-	TRBJ1-2	CASTGQGWGKNGYTF	TGTGCCAGCACCGGTCAGGGGTGGGGGAAGAATGGCTACACCTTC